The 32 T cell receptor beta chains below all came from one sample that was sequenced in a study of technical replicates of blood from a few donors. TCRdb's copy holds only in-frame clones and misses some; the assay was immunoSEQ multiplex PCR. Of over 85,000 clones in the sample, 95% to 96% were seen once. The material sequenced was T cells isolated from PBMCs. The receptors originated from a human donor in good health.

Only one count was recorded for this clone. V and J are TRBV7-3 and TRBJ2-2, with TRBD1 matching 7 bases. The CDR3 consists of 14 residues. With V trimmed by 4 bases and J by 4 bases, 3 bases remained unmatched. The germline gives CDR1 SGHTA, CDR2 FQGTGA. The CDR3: CASSWGQPTGELFF. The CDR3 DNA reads TGTGCCAGCAGCTGGGGACAGCCCACCGGGGAGCTGTTTTTT.

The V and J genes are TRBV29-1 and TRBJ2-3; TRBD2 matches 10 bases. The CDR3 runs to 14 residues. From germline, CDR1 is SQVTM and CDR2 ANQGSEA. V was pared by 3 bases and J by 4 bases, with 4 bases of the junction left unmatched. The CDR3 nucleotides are TGCAGCGTTGATAAGCGGGAGGGCCCAGATACGCAGTATTTT. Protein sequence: CSVDKREGPDTQYF.

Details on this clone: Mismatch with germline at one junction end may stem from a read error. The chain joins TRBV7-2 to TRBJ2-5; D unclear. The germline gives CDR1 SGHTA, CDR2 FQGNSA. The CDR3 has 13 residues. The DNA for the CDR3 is TGTGCCAGCAGCCTCGGAGCCCTAGAGGCCCAGTACTTC. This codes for CASSLGALEAQYF. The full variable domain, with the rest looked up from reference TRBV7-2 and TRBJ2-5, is GAGVSQSPSNKVTEKGKDVELRCDPISGHTALYWYRQSLGQGLEFLIYFQGNSAPDKSGLPSDRFSAERTGGSVSTLTIQRTQQEDSAVYLCASSLGALEAQYFGPGTRLLVL.

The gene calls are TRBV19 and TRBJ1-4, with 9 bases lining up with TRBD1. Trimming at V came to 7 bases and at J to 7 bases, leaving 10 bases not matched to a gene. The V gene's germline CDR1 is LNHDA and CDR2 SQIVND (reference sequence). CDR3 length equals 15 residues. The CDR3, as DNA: TGTGCCAGTACCCATTCGACAGGGGGACGTGAAAAACTGTTTTTT. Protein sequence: CASTHSTGGREKLFF.

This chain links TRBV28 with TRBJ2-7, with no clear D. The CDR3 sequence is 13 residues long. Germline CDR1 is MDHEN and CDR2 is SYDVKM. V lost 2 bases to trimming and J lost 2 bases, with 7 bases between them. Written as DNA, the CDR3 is TGTGCCAGCAGTTTAGGCAGAACCTACGAGCAGTACTTC. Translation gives CASSLGRTYEQYF. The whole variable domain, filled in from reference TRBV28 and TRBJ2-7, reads DVKVTQSSRYLVKRTGEKVFLECVQDMDHENMFWYRQDPGLGLRLIYFSYDVKMKEKGDIPEGYSVSREKKERFSLILESASTNQTSMYLCASSLGRTYEQYFGPGTRLTVT.

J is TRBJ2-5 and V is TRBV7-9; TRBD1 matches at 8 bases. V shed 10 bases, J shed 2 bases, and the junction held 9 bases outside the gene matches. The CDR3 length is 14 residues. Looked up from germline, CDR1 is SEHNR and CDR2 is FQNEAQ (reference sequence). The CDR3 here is CATDGTGLQETQYF. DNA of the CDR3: TGTGCCACTGATGGGACAGGTCTTCAAGAGACCCAGTACTTC.

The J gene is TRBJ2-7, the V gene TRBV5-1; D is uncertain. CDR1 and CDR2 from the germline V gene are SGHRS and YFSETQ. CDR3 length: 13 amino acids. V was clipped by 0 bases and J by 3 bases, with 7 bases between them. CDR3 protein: CASSLVPDYEQYF. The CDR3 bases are TGCGCCAGCAGCTTGGTGCCAGACTACGAGCAGTACTTC. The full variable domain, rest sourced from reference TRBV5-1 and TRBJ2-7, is KAGVTQTPRYLIKTRGQQVTLSCSPISGHRSVSWYQQTPGQGLQFLFEYFSETQRNKGNFPGRFSGRQFSNSRSEMNVSTLELGDSALYLCASSLVPDYEQYFGPGTRLTVT.

CDR3 protein: CAWMGRGLGEQFF. The CDR3, as DNA: TGTGCCTGGATGGGAAGGGGCCTCGGTGAGCAGTTCTTC. J is TRBJ2-1 and V is TRBV30, with D tentatively TRBD1 (5 bases). CDR1 is GTSNPN and CDR2 is SVGIG in the germline V gene (reference sequence). This CDR3 contains 13 residues. Deletions cut 4 bases from V and 9 bases from J, with 16 bases between.

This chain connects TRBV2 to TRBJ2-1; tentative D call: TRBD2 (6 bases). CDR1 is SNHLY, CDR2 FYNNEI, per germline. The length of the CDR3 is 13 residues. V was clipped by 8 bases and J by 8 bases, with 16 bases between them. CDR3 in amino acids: CASGRTIEYEQFF. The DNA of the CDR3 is TGTGCCAGCGGTCGGACTATTGAGTATGAGCAGTTCTTC.

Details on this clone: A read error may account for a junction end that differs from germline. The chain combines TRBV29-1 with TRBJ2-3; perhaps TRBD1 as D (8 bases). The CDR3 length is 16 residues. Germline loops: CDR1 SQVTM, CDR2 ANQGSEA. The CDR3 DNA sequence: TGCAGCGTTCAAGACAGGGGACTACCTAGCACAGATACGCAGTATTTT. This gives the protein CSVQDRGLPSTDTQYF.

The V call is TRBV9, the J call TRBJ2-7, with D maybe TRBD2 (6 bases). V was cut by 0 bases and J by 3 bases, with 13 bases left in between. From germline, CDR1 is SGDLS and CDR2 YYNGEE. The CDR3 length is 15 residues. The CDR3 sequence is CASSVGTGDVYEQYF. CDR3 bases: TGTGCCAGCAGCGTAGGAACGGGAGATGTCTACGAGCAGTACTTC.

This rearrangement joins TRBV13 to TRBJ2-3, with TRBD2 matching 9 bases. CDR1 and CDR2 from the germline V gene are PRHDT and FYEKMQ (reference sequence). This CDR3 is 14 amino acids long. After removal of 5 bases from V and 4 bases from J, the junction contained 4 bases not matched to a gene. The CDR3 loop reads CASSTGLAPDTQYF. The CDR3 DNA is TGTGCCAGCAGCACGGGACTAGCCCCAGATACGCAGTATTTT.

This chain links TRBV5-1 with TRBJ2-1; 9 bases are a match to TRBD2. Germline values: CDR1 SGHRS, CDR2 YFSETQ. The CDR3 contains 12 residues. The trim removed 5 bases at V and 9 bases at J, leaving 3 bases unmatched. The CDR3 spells CASRISGSEQFF. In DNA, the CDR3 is TGCGCCAGCAGGATTAGCGGGAGTGAGCAGTTCTTC.

The CDR3 nucleotides are TGTGCCAGCAGCTTCGGAGAGCCCGGGGGTGAAAAACTGTTTTTT. Amino acid sequence: CASSFGEPGGEKLFF. The chain joins TRBV7-9 to TRBJ1-4; perhaps TRBD1 as D (5 bases). Trimming shortened V by 3 bases and J by 7 bases, and 15 bases separated the two germline ends. Germline CDR1 and CDR2: SEHNR and FQNEAQ (reference sequence). The CDR3 length is 15 residues.

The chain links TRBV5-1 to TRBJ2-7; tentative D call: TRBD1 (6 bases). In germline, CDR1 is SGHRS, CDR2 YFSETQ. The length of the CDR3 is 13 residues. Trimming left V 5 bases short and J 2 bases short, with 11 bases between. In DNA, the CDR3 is TGCGCCAGCAGTACGGACAGCCCCTACGAGCAGTACTTC. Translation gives CASSTDSPYEQYF.

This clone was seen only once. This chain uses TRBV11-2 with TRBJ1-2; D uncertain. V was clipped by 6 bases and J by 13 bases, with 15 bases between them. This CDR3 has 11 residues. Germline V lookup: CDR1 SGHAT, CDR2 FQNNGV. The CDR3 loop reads CASSNIGSGTF. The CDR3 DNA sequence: TGTGCCAGCAGTAATATCGGGAGTGGCACCTTC.

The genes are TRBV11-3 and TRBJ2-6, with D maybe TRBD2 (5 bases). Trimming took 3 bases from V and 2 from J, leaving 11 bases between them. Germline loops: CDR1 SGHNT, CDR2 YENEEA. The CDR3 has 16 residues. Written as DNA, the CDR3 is TGTGCCAGCAGCTTCGGCGACTATACTGGGGCCAACGTCCTGACTTTC. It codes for CASSFGDYTGANVLTF.

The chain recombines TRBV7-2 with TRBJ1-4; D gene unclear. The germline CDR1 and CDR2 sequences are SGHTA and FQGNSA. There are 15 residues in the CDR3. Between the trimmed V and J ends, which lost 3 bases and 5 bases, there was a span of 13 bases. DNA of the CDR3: TGTGCCAGCAGCTTGCCGGGTCGGGGAAATGAAAAACTGTTTTTT. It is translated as CASSLPGRGNEKLFF. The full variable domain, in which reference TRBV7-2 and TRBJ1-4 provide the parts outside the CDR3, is GAGVSQSPSNKVTEKGKDVELRCDPISGHTALYWYRQSLGQGLEFLIYFQGNSAPDKSGLPSDRFSAERTGGSVSTLTIQRTQQEDSAVYLCASSLPGRGNEKLFFGSGTQLSVL.

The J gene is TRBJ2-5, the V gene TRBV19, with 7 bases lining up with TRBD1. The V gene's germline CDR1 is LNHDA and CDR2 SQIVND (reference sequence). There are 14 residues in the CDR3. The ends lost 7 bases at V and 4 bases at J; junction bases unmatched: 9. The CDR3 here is CASKSTGTAETQYF. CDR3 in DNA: TGTGCCAGTAAATCTACAGGGACAGCAGAGACCCAGTACTTC. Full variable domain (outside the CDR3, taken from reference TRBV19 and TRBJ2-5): DGGITQSPKYLFRKEGQNVTLSCEQNLNHDAMYWYRQDPGQGLRLIYYSQIVNDFQKGDIAEGYSVSREKKESFPLTVTSAQKNPTAFYLCASKSTGTAETQYFGPGTRLLVL.

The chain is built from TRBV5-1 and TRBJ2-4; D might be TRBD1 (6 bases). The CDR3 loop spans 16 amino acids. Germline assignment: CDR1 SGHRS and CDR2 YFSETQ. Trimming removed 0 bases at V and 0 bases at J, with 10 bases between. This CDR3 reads CASSLGTALAKNIQYF. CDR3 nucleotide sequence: TGCGCCAGCAGCTTGGGGACAGCTCTAGCCAAAAACATTCAGTACTTC. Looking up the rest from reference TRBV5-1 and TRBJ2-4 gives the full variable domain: KAGVTQTPRYLIKTRGQQVTLSCSPISGHRSVSWYQQTPGQGLQFLFEYFSETQRNKGNFPGRFSGRQFSNSRSEMNVSTLELGDSALYLCASSLGTALAKNIQYFGAGTRLSVL.

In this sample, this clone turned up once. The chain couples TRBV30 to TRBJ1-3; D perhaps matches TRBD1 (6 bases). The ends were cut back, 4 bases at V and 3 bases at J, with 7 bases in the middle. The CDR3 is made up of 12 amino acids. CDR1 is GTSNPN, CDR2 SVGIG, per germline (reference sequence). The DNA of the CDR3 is TGTGCCTGGACAGGGGATGGAAACACCATATATTTT. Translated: CAWTGDGNTIYF.

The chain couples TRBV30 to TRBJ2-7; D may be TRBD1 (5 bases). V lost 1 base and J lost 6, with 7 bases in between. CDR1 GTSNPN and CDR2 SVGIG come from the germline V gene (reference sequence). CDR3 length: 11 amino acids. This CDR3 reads CAWSAGIEQYF. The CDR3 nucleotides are TGTGCCTGGAGTGCAGGGATCGAGCAGTACTTC.

CDR3: CASSPFGGNEQFF. The CDR3 DNA reads TGTGCCAGCAGCCCTTTCGGGGGAAATGAGCAGTTCTTC. The rearrangement uses TRBV7-2 and TRBJ2-1, with D possibly matching TRBD2 (6 bases). The CDR3 is made up of 13 amino acids. Germline V gives CDR1 SGHTA, CDR2 FQGNSA. V gave up 5 bases and J gave up 7 bases, with 12 bases separating them.

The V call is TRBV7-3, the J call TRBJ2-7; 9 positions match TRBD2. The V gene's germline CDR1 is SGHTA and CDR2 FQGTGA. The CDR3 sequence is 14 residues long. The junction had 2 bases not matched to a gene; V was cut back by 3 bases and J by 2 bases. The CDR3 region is CASSLAGGPYEQYF. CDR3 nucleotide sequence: TGTGCCAGCAGCTTGGCGGGAGGGCCCTACGAGCAGTACTTC.

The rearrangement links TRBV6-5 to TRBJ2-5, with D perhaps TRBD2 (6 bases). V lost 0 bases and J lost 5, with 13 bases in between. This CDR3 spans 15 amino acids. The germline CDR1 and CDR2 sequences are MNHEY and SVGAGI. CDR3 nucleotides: TGTGCCAGCAGTTACTCCAGACTAGTATGGGAGACCCAGTACTTC. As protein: CASSYSRLVWETQYF.

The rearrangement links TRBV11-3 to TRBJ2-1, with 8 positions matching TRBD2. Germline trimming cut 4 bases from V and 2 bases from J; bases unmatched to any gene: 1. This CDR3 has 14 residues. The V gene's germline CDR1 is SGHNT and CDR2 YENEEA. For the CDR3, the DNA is TGTGCCAGCAGCTCGACTAGCGCCTACAATGAGCAGTTCTTC. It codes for CASSSTSAYNEQFF.

Written as DNA, the CDR3 is TGCGCCAGCAGCTTTGACAGGGGACGTGGCTACACCTTC. Amino acids: CASSFDRGRGYTF. V is TRBV5-1 and J is TRBJ1-2; 8 bases align to TRBD1. Germline CDR1 SGHRS, CDR2 YFSETQ. The CDR3 runs to 13 residues. Losses at the gene ends were 2 bases for V and 7 bases for J; bases not matched to a gene: 4.

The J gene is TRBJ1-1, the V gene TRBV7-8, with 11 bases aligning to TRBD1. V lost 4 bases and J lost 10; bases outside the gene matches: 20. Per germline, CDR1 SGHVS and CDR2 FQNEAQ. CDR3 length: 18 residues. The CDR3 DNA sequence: TGTGCCAGCAGCTCGCCCAGGGACAGGGGGATCGATTTTCAGCGAGCTTTCTTT. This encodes CASSSPRDRGIDFQRAFF.

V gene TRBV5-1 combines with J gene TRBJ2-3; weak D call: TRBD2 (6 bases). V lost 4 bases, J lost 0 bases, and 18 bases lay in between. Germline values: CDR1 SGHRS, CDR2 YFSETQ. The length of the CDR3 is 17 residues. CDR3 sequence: CASSPSLGGSSTDTQYF. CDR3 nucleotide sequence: TGCGCCAGCAGCCCATCCTTGGGGGGATCTAGCACAGATACGCAGTATTTT. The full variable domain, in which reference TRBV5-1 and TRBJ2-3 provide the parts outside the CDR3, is KAGVTQTPRYLIKTRGQQVTLSCSPISGHRSVSWYQQTPGQGLQFLFEYFSETQRNKGNFPGRFSGRQFSNSRSEMNVSTLELGDSALYLCASSPSLGGSSTDTQYFGPGTRLTVL.

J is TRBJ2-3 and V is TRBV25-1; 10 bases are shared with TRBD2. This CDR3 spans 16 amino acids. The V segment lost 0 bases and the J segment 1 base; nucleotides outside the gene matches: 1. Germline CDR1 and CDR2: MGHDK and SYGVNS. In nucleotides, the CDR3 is TGTGCCAGCAGTGAATATCTAGCGGGAGGCACAGATACGCAGTATTTT. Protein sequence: CASSEYLAGGTDTQYF.

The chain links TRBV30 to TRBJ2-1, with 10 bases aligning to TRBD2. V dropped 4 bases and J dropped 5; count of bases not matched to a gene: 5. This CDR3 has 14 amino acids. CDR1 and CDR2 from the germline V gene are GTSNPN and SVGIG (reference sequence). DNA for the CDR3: TGTGCCTGGAAGAGACTAGCGGGCGACAATGAGCAGTTCTTC. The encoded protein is CAWKRLAGDNEQFF.

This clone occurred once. CDR3 nucleotide sequence: TGTGCCAGCAGAGGGGAGGGTAGAAATCAGCCCCAGCATTTT. Translation gives CASRGEGRNQPQHF. V gene TRBV6-1 combines with J gene TRBJ1-5; D is possibly TRBD1 (5 bases). Per the germline V gene, CDR1 is MNHNS and CDR2 is SASEGT. Trimming pared 6 bases from V and 4 bases from J, leaving 13 bases between. The CDR3 runs 14 residues.